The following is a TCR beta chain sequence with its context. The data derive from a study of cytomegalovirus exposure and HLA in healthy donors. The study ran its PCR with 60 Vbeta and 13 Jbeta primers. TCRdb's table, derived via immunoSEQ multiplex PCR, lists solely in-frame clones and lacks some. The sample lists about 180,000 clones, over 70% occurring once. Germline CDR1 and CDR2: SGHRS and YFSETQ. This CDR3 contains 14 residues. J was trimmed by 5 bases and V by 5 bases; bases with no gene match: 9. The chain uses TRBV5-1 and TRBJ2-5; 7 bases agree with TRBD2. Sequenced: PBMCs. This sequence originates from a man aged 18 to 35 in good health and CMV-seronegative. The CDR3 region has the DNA TGCGCCAGCAGTCGAGCGGGGAGGGAGGAGACCCAGTACTTC. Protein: CASSRAGREETQYF.